Listed below are T cell receptor beta chains from one sample, sequenced in a study of T cell responses to AZD1222 COVID-19 vaccine. Data came from immunoSEQ multiplex PCR; TCRdb stores just in-frame clones and leaves some out. This sample yields approximately 120,000 clones, of which 70% to 90% are seen a single time; 4.2% belongs to the top ten. The specimen comprised peripheral blood, sampled on day 0 of AZD1222 vaccination. The receptors stem from an adult in good health. The CDR3 runs from the conserved cysteine through the conserved F or W. A D gene is named only where the DNA matches it firmly. Clone size is stated in some rows and not others, as once, few, many or a class when expanded.

CDR3 protein | CDR3 DNA | J gene | V gene | D gene | clone size
CASSARDSFSNEQFF | TGTGCCAGCAGCGCCCGGGACTCCTTTTCGAATGAGCAGTTCTTC | TRBJ2-1 | TRBV9 | NA | NA
CASSRITATNEKLFF | TGTGCCAGCAGCCGCATCACTGCAACTAATGAAAAACTGTTTTTT | TRBJ1-4 | TRBV3-1/TRBV3-2 | NA | NA
CASSIEEIGNSPLHF | TGTGCCAGTAGTATCGAAGAGATAGGGAATTCACCCCTCCACTTT | TRBJ1-6 | TRBV19 | NA | few
CASSQTGSGANVLTF | TGTGCCAGCAGCCAGACGGGGTCTGGGGCCAACGTCCTGACTTTC | TRBJ2-6 | TRBV7-2 | NA | NA
CAWSAWANEQFF | TGTGCCTGGAGTGCGTGGGCTAATGAGCAGTTCTTC | TRBJ2-1 | TRBV30 | NA | NA
CASSHPGRGVDGYTF | TGTGCCAGCAGCCACCCCGGGCGGGGGGTTGATGGCTACACCTTC | TRBJ1-2 | TRBV4-2 | NA | NA
CASRTGSAQETQYF | TGTGCCAGCAGGACAGGGTCTGCCCAAGAGACCCAGTACTTC | TRBJ2-5 | TRBV28 | TRBD1 | NA
CASSLGQNREYGYTF | TGTGCCAGCAGCCTGGGCCAGAACCGAGAGTATGGCTACACCTTC | TRBJ1-2 | TRBV5-4 | NA | once
CASSFLGLRYGYTF | TGCGCCAGCAGCTTTTTGGGGCTAAGGTATGGCTACACCTTC | TRBJ1-2 | TRBV5-1 | NA | NA
CASSIGTLNYEQYF | TGTGCCAGTAGTATCGGGACACTTAACTACGAGCAGTACTTC | TRBJ2-7 | TRBV19 | NA | NA
CAISESEGTKNIQYF | TGTGCCATCAGTGAGTCGGAGGGGACCAAAAACATTCAGTACTTC | TRBJ2-4 | TRBV10-3 | NA | NA
CSVEGHRGSSRYTF | TGCAGCGTTGAAGGGCACAGGGGATCTTCTCGCTACACCTTC | TRBJ1-2 | TRBV29-1 | TRBD1 | NA
CASSIGATYEQYF | TGTGCCAGCAGTATAGGGGCCACCTACGAGCAGTACTTC | TRBJ2-7 | TRBV5-4 | NA | NA
CASKKWEGSGANVLTF | TGTGCCAGCAAAAAGTGGGAAGGTTCTGGGGCCAACGTCCTGACTTTC | TRBJ2-6 | TRBV27 | NA | NA
CASSSPGTRSEAFF | TGTGCCAGCAGCTCACCCGGGACCCGGTCTGAAGCTTTCTTT | TRBJ1-1 | TRBV5-4 | NA | NA
CASRSTGNSEKLFF | TGTGCCAGCAGGTCGACAGGGAATAGTGAAAAACTGTTTTTT | TRBJ1-4 | TRBV21-1 | NA | NA
CASSQGGEQYF | TGTGCCAGCAGCCAGGGAGGCGAGCAGTACTTC | TRBJ2-7 | TRBV12-3/TRBV12-4 | NA | NA
CASSLVFDQPQHF | TGTGCCAGCAGCTTAGTCTTTGATCAGCCCCAGCATTTT | TRBJ1-5 | TRBV7-2 | NA | NA
CASSQDVVSLNSPLHF | TGCGCCAGCAGCCAAGATGTGGTCAGTCTTAATTCACCCCTCCACTTT | TRBJ1-6 | TRBV4-1 | NA | NA
CASSAPGTGSYEQYF | TGCGCCAGCAGCGCACCCGGGACAGGGTCCTACGAGCAGTACTTC | TRBJ2-7 | TRBV5-1 | TRBD1 | once
CSVEDHGSGDQETQYF | TGCAGCGTTGAAGATCACGGTAGCGGAGACCAAGAGACCCAGTACTTC | TRBJ2-5 | TRBV29-1 | NA | NA
CASSYPGQGNTEAFF | TGTGCCAGCAGCTACCCGGGACAGGGAAACACTGAAGCTTTCTTT | TRBJ1-1 | TRBV5-4 | TRBD1 | NA
CAWSGNMAGDSPLHF | TGTGCCTGGAGCGGAAATATGGCAGGGGATTCACCCCTCCACTTT | TRBJ1-6 | TRBV30 | NA | NA
CASSLPGYRWAPDGNTIYF | TGTGCCAGCAGCCTCCCCGGCTACAGATGGGCTCCGGATGGGAACACCATATATTTT | TRBJ1-3 | TRBV7-9 | NA | NA
CASSYGRNQPQHF | TGTGCCAGCAGCTACGGCCGCAATCAGCCCCAGCATTTT | TRBJ1-5 | TRBV7-2 | NA | NA
CASSPRTANTEAFF | TGTGCCAGCTCACCTCGGACAGCGAACACTGAAGCTTTCTTT | TRBJ1-1 | TRBV18 | NA | NA
CASSEQGSEQYF | TGTGCCAGCAGTGAACAGGGTTCCGAGCAGTACTTC | TRBJ2-7 | TRBV28 | NA | NA
CASSLVLGTSYNEQFF | TGTGCCAGCAGCTTGGTTCTAGGGACGTCCTACAATGAGCAGTTCTTC | TRBJ2-1 | TRBV5-6 | NA | NA
CASSMKGATNEKLFF | TGTGCCAGTAGTATGAAGGGGGCAACTAATGAAAAACTGTTTTTT | TRBJ1-4 | TRBV19 | NA | NA
CASRRLAGENIQYF | TGTGCCAGCAGACGACTAGCGGGAGAAAACATTCAGTACTTC | TRBJ2-4 | TRBV28 | TRBD2 | NA
CASSLLPPLLAAGINEQFF | TGTGCCAGCAGCTTACTTCCCCCTCTACTAGCGGCGGGGATCAATGAGCAGTTCTTC | TRBJ2-1 | TRBV7-2 | TRBD2 | once
CASMPRLRATNEKLFF | TGTGCCAGTATGCCCCGGTTGAGGGCAACTAATGAAAAACTGTTTTTT | TRBJ1-4 | TRBV27 | NA | NA
CASRQGQGKTEAFF | TGTGCCAGCAGACAAGGACAGGGGAAGACTGAAGCTTTCTTT | TRBJ1-1 | TRBV6-6 | TRBD1 | NA
CASSFEGGAYNEQFF | TGTGCCAGCAGTTTTGAAGGCGGGGCCTACAATGAGCAGTTCTTC | TRBJ2-1 | TRBV6-5 | NA | NA
CATRRGFLVAGSYNSPLHF | TGTGCCACCCGAAGGGGATTTTTAGTCGCCGGCTCCTATAATTCACCCCTCCACTTT | TRBJ1-6 | TRBV27 | NA | once
CASSPQQGASGNTIYF | TGTGCCAGCTCACCACAACAGGGGGCATCTGGAAACACCATATATTTT | TRBJ1-3 | TRBV18 | TRBD1 | NA
CASTIRGATNEKLFF | TGTGCCAGCACCATTAGGGGGGCAACTAATGAAAAACTGTTTTTT | TRBJ1-4 | TRBV28 | NA | NA
CAISKTGGLYEQYF | TGTGCCATCAGCAAGACAGGGGGCCTTTACGAGCAGTACTTC | TRBJ2-7 | TRBV10-3 | TRBD1 | NA
CASGSPRELAETQYF | TGTGCCAGCGGCTCACCCCGGGAGCTGGCGGAGACCCAGTACTTC | TRBJ2-5 | TRBV28 | NA | NA